This entry lists 31 T cell receptor beta chains sequenced from one sample in a study of T cell clones after liver transplantation. The repertoire was sequenced with immunoSEQ multiplex PCR; TCRdb's copy has only in-frame clones and lacks some. Of 20,000 to 30,000 clones detected, around 63% appear once; the ten largest clones hold around 2.9%. Sequenced here: CD4+ T cells from blood, sampled before liver transplant. The source is a human donor who received a liver transplant.

The V gene is TRBV7-8, the J gene TRBJ2-3; TRBD2 matches at 8 bases. Germline V gene data show CDR1 as SGHVS and CDR2 as FQNEAQ. The CDR3 contains 15 residues. Trimming cost V 1 base and J 5 bases; bases outside gene matches: 5. CDR3 sequence reads: CASSLVSGRQDTQYF. CDR3 bases: TGTGCCAGCAGCTTAGTGAGCGGGAGACAAGATACGCAGTATTTT.

As DNA, the CDR3 is TGTGCCTGGAGAACGGGCCCTGGCTACACCTTC. Amino acid sequence: CAWRTGPGYTF. The rearrangement joins TRBV30 to TRBJ1-2; D ambiguous. CDR3 length equals 11 residues. Germline V gene sequence: CDR1 GTSNPN, CDR2 SVGIG (reference sequence). The germline V and J ends were trimmed by 3 bases and 7 bases, with 9 bases remaining between them.

The rearrangement links TRBV5-1 to TRBJ2-1, with TRBD1 matching 8 bases. The germline V gene encodes CDR1 SGHRS and CDR2 YFSETQ. V dropped 5 bases and J dropped 6; count of bases not matched to a gene: 7. This CDR3 spans 14 amino acids. The CDR3 DNA reads as TGCGCCAGCAGATTGACAGGGGTGTCCAATGAGCAGTTCTTC. Translated, it gives CASRLTGVSNEQFF.

This clone was detected only a few times. Written as DNA, the CDR3 is TGCGCCAGCAGCTTGTCGGGCGGAGACGGGGAGCTGTTTTTT. As protein: CASSLSGGDGELFF. This chain joins TRBV5-1 and TRBJ2-2; D gene ambiguous. Germline CDR1 reads SGHRS; CDR2 reads YFSETQ. The length of the CDR3 is 14 residues. Between the trimmed V and J ends, which lost 1 base and 7 bases, there was a span of 11 bases.

The rearrangement links TRBV5-1 to TRBJ2-1, with a possible D match to TRBD2 (6 bases). The germline V gene has CDR1 SGHRS and CDR2 YFSETQ. V was pared by 4 bases and J by 7 bases, with 18 bases between. This CDR3 is 15 amino acids long. The CDR3 here is CASSPRSGPWNEQFF. The CDR3 DNA reads as TGCGCCAGCAGCCCCAGGAGCGGGCCCTGGAATGAGCAGTTCTTC.

The V gene is TRBV12-5, the J gene TRBJ2-7, with 11 bases lining up with TRBD2. This CDR3 is built from 21 residues. Germline-derived CDR1 and CDR2 are LGHNT and FRNRAP. The trim removed 3 bases at V and 3 bases at J, leaving 22 bases unmatched. Here the CDR3 reads CASGFRLNSGLAELGVYEQYV. In DNA form, the CDR3 reads TGTGCTAGTGGTTTTCGCCTTAACTCGGGACTAGCGGAACTCGGGGTCTACGAGCAGTACGTC.

V usage is TRBV6-1 and J usage is TRBJ2-1; D is uncertain. Germline lookup yields CDR1 MNHNS and CDR2 SASEGT. This CDR3 is built from 14 residues. The V gene lost 5 bases and the J gene lost 8 bases, with 16 bases spanning the gap. CDR3 nucleotides: TGTGCCAGCAGTCTAGAATGGGCGAACTATGAGCAGTTCTTC. Amino acids: CASSLEWANYEQFF.

The chain carries TRBV28 and TRBJ1-3, with D possibly TRBD1 on 6 matching bases. V was shortened by 8 bases and J by 0 bases, with 11 bases between the two germline ends. The CDR3 is 14 amino acids. Germline CDR1 reads MDHEN; CDR2 reads SYDVKM. The CDR3 DNA reads TGTGCCAGCGGAACAGGGCTCTCTGGAAACACCATATATTTT. Translating it yields CASGTGLSGNTIYF.

This sequence joins TRBV28 and TRBJ2-3; 9 nucleotides line up with TRBD1. The J segment lost 4 bases and the V segment lost 7 bases, leaving 12 bases of the junction unmatched. Germline lookup yields CDR1 MDHEN and CDR2 SYDVKM. This CDR3 is 16 amino acids long. The CDR3 bases are TGTGCCAGCATGAGTAGTGGACAGGGGATCGCAGATACGCAGTATTTT. This codes for CASMSSGQGIADTQYF.

The rearrangement links TRBV4-2 to TRBJ2-2, with D unclear. V was pared by 3 bases and J by 6 bases, with 8 bases between. Looked up from germline, CDR1 is LGHNA and CDR2 is YNFKEQ. There are 13 residues in the CDR3. In nucleotides, the CDR3 is TGTGCCAGCAGCCAGATAGACGCCGGGGAGCTGTTTTTT. Its protein product is CASSQIDAGELFF.

The chain links TRBV6-6 to TRBJ1-6; D ambiguous. CDR1 is MNHNY and CDR2 is SVGAGI in the germline V gene (reference sequence). This CDR3 spans 14 amino acids. With 3 bases removed from V and 9 bases from J, the gap between germline ends came to 12 bases. The CDR3 sequence: CASSYRGAGSPLHF. The CDR3 DNA reads TGTGCCAGCAGTTATCGGGGTGCTGGTTCACCCCTCCACTTT.

The rearrangement joins TRBV5-1 to TRBJ2-2; D not resolved. V was shortened by 4 bases and J by 0 bases, with 10 bases between the two germline ends. In germline, CDR1 is SGHRS, CDR2 YFSETQ. The CDR3 has 15 amino acids. This chain's CDR3 is CASSDSGTNTGELFF. CDR3 in DNA: TGCGCCAGCAGCGATTCAGGAACGAACACCGGGGAGCTGTTTTTT.

In this sample, this clone turned up a few times. The V gene is TRBV2, the J gene TRBJ2-1; D is uncertain. Germline CDR1 reads SNHLY; CDR2 reads FYNNEI. Trimming took 4 bases from V and 0 from J, leaving 13 bases between them. CDR3 size: 16 residues. The CDR3 sequence is CASSVYSTSSYNEQFF. Written as DNA, the CDR3 is TGTGCCAGCAGTGTGTACTCTACGAGCTCCTACAATGAGCAGTTCTTC.

V is TRBV28 and J is TRBJ1-2; a possible D gene is TRBD1 (6 bases). Trimming took off 6 bases at V and 3 bases at J, with 14 bases between the two ends. Germline lookup yields CDR1 MDHEN and CDR2 SYDVKM. The CDR3 sequence is 14 residues long. The CDR3 reads CASSKQGGYYGYTF. In nucleotides, the CDR3 is TGTGCCAGCAGCAAACAGGGTGGCTACTATGGCTACACCTTC.

The chain uses TRBV30 and TRBJ2-5; 10 bases fit TRBD2. Trimming at V came to 0 bases and at J to 5 bases, leaving 9 bases not matched to a gene. CDR1 is GTSNPN, CDR2 SVGIG, per germline (reference sequence). The CDR3 runs 16 residues. As DNA, the CDR3 is TGTGCCTGGAGTGTACCGCTAGCGGGAGTAGCGGAGACCCAGTACTTC. Protein product: CAWSVPLAGVAETQYF.

This sequence joins TRBV9 and TRBJ2-1; perhaps TRBD1 as D (5 bases). The CDR3 runs 15 residues. With 0 bases removed from V and 4 bases from J, the gap between germline ends came to 11 bases. Germline CDR1 is SGDLS and CDR2 is YYNGEE. CDR3 in amino acids: CASSVDGAYYNEQFF. CDR3 nucleotide sequence: TGTGCCAGCAGCGTAGATGGGGCATATTACAATGAGCAGTTCTTC.

The rearrangement links TRBV7-9 to TRBJ2-2; TRBD2 might be the D (5 bases). V gave up 2 bases and J gave up 6 bases, with 10 bases separating them. From germline, CDR1 is SEHNR and CDR2 FQNEAQ (reference sequence). CDR3 length: 14 residues. The CDR3 protein is CASSLRGLSGELFF. CDR3 nucleotide sequence: TGTGCCAGCAGCTTACGCGGGCTCTCCGGGGAGCTGTTTTTT.

This chain uses TRBV4-2 with TRBJ2-7; a weak D match, TRBD2 (6 bases). This CDR3 is built from 18 residues. The V gene lost 5 bases and the J gene lost 7 bases, with 30 bases spanning the gap. In germline, CDR1 is LGHNA, CDR2 YNFKEQ. The DNA for the CDR3 is TGTGCCAGCAGCGACGGGAGCCGGGGGACCAGCGGTCCGGGGGAGCAGTACTTC. It is translated as CASSDGSRGTSGPGEQYF.

The chain is built from TRBV28 and TRBJ1-5; 7 bases agree with TRBD1. The germline V gene has CDR1 MDHEN and CDR2 SYDVKM. CDR3 length equals 17 residues. Trimming cost V 6 bases and J 3 bases; bases outside gene matches: 14. CDR3 sequence reads: CASRTTGELGFNQPQHF. CDR3 nucleotide sequence: TGTGCCAGCAGGACAACAGGGGAGCTGGGATTCAATCAGCCCCAGCATTTT.

In its sample, this clone was seen once. V is TRBV5-1 and J is TRBJ2-5; D is unresolved. This CDR3 is 13 amino acids long. The V gene's germline CDR1 is SGHRS and CDR2 YFSETQ. V lost 0 bases and J lost 10, with 13 bases in between. CDR3 amino acids: CASSLGETASQYF. The CDR3 coding sequence is TGCGCCAGCAGCTTGGGCGAGACGGCGAGCCAGTACTTC.

The count of this clone is one. V and J are TRBV15 and TRBJ2-5; the D is unclear. CDR3 length equals 12 residues. Germline CDR1 reads LNHNV; CDR2 reads YYDKDF (reference sequence). V was cut by 2 bases and J by 2 bases, with 3 bases left in between. CDR3 DNA sequence: TGTGCCACCAGCAGACCTCAAGAGACCCAGTACTTC. Residues: CATSRPQETQYF.

DNA for the CDR3: TGTGCCAGCAGCCTGTCTCCTGGGACAGGGGGTTACGAGCAGTACTTC. Its translation is CASSLSPGTGGYEQYF. The gene calls are TRBV28 and TRBJ2-5; 11 bases align to TRBD1. Gene TRBJ2-7 matches the end of the DNA better, so the J call may be wrong. CDR3 length equals 16 residues. Germline V gives CDR1 MDHEN, CDR2 SYDVKM.

This clone was detected only once. The chain uses TRBV30 and TRBJ2-7; 11 positions match TRBD2. Germline V CDR1 and CDR2: GTSNPN, SVGIG (reference sequence). V lost 5 bases and J lost 2; bases outside the gene matches: 5. CDR3 length equals 14 residues. In nucleotides, the CDR3 is TGTGCCTGGGAAACTAGCGGGGGACCCTACGAGCAGTACTTC. It specifies CAWETSGGPYEQYF.

The CDR3 bases are TGTGCCAGCTCCCGGTTTAACACCGGGGAGCTGTTTTTT. Amino acids: CASSRFNTGELFF. The chain carries TRBV28 and TRBJ2-2, with D hard to call. This CDR3 is 13 amino acids long. Germline V lookup: CDR1 MDHEN, CDR2 SYDVKM. V was cut by 8 bases and J by 2 bases, with 9 bases left in between.

The V call is TRBV6-5, the J call TRBJ2-1, with TRBD2 matching 10 bases. This CDR3 comprises 16 residues. Germline V lookup: CDR1 MNHEY, CDR2 SVGAGI. V was pared by 0 bases and J by 7 bases, with 6 bases of the junction left unmatched. The CDR3 here is CASSYSSSGGENEQFF. Written as DNA, the CDR3 is TGTGCCAGCAGTTACTCGTCCAGCGGGGGGGAAAATGAGCAGTTCTTC.

The rearrangement joins TRBV6-1 to TRBJ2-3; 7 nucleotides align to TRBD1. This CDR3 region has 14 residues. Germline CDR1 MNHNS, CDR2 SASEGT. Trimming at V came to 5 bases and at J to 0 bases, leaving 2 bases not matched to a gene. The CDR3 nucleotides are TGTGCCAGCAGTCGACAGGGTAGCACAGATACGCAGTATTTT. Translated: CASSRQGSTDTQYF.

The rearrangement joins TRBV5-1 to TRBJ2-1; 8 bases are a match to TRBD1. V lost 0 bases and J lost 5; bases outside the gene matches: 1. The germline gives CDR1 SGHRS, CDR2 YFSETQ. This CDR3 has 14 amino acids. DNA of the CDR3: TGCGCCAGCAGCTTGGGACAGGGGAACAATGAGCAGTTCTTC. Protein product: CASSLGQGNNEQFF.

This chain links TRBV6-6 with TRBJ2-3; 9 positions match TRBD1. Losses at the gene ends were 6 bases for V and 4 bases for J; bases not matched to a gene: 8. The CDR3 sequence is 15 residues long. Germline-derived CDR1 and CDR2 are MNHNY and SVGAGI (reference sequence). The CDR3: CASRWGQGNSDTQYF. As DNA, the CDR3 is TGTGCCAGCAGATGGGGACAGGGTAATTCAGATACGCAGTATTTT.

V is TRBV7-2 and J is TRBJ2-2; 9 bases are shared with TRBD1. After removal of 2 bases from V and 2 bases from J, the junction contained 9 bases not matched to a gene. Per germline, CDR1 SGHTA and CDR2 FQGNSA. The CDR3 covers 18 residues. The CDR3 nucleotides are TGTGCCAGCAGCTTAAGGTTTTCGACAGGGGGAAACACCGGGGAGCTGTTTTTT. Translated, it gives CASSLRFSTGGNTGELFF.

The V gene is TRBV7-9, the J gene TRBJ2-3; 11 bases align to TRBD1. This CDR3 spans 15 amino acids. Germline CDR1 reads SEHNR; CDR2 reads FQNEAQ (reference sequence). Trimming at V came to 5 bases and at J to 4 bases, leaving 5 bases not matched to a gene. CDR3 nucleotide sequence: TGTGCCAGCAGCCCGAGGACAGGGGGCGCAGATACGCAGTATTTT. Translation gives CASSPRTGGADTQYF.

This clone showed up just a few times. The rearrangement joins TRBV28 to TRBJ1-2; a possible D gene is TRBD1 (5 bases). Germline values: CDR1 MDHEN, CDR2 SYDVKM. The CDR3 loop spans 16 amino acids. The V and J ends lost 5 bases and 5 bases respectively, with 21 bases between them. CDR3 in amino acids: CASSRPITGSSYGYTF. The CDR3 DNA follows: TGTGCCAGCAGTAGACCGATAACAGGAAGTTCTTATGGCTACACCTTC.